The 15 T cell receptor beta chains below come from one sample, sequenced in a study of blood T cell repertoires in COVID-19. The data were produced by immunoSEQ multiplex PCR, yet TCRdb's version contains in-frame clones alone and is incomplete. The data contain some 180,000 clones, around 82% of them singletons. The sequenced sample was peripheral blood. These receptors were collected from a woman aged 80 or older with acute or convalescent COVID-19.

The V call is TRBV30, the J call TRBJ1-2; 10 bases fit TRBD1. The ends lost 2 bases at V and 7 bases at J; junction bases unmatched: 4. Per germline, CDR1 GTSNPN and CDR2 SVGIG (reference sequence). The CDR3 has 13 amino acids. DNA of the CDR3: TGTGCCTGGAGTCAGCGGACAGGGGGTGGCTACACCTTC. As protein: CAWSQRTGGGYTF.

This sequence joins TRBV6-5 and TRBJ2-2, with D possibly matching TRBD1 (7 bases). CDR3 length equals 13 residues. The V gene's germline CDR1 is MNHEY and CDR2 SVGAGI. V was shortened by 6 bases and J by 7 bases, with 12 bases between the two germline ends. CDR3 nucleotide sequence: TGTGCCAGCAGGAGCCAGGGGGGCGGGGAGCTGTTTTTT. Amino acids: CASRSQGGGELFF.

The chain recombines TRBV5-1 with TRBJ1-2, with TRBD1 identical over 9 bases. After removal of 5 bases from V and 10 bases from J, the junction contained 15 bases not matched to a gene. There are 15 residues in the CDR3. The germline gives CDR1 SGHRS, CDR2 YFSETQ. The chain's CDR3 is CASSPETGGVFDYTF. The CDR3 DNA reads as TGCGCCAGCAGTCCGGAGACAGGGGGTGTTTTTGACTACACCTTC.

V is TRBV6-2 or TRBV6-3 and J is TRBJ2-2; the D gene is possibly TRBD2 (6 bases). Per the germline V gene, CDR1 is MNHEY and CDR2 is SVGEGT. V lost 5 bases and J lost 5, with 21 bases in between. The CDR3 is made up of 17 amino acids. The DNA for the CDR3 is TGTGCCAGCAGTAACCCCGGACTTTTCAGCGGGACCGGGGAGCTGTTTTTT. This sequence encodes CASSNPGLFSGTGELFF.

The chain employs TRBV6-1 and TRBJ2-1; D is undetermined. Germline CDR1 and CDR2: MNHNS and SASEGT. The V end was cut by 1 base, the J end by 0 bases, with 10 bases between. The CDR3 consists of 16 residues. CDR3 amino acids: CASSEVEASSYNEQFF. Written as DNA, the CDR3 is TGTGCCAGCAGTGAAGTGGAAGCGAGCTCCTACAATGAGCAGTTCTTC.

V is TRBV30 and J is TRBJ2-7; possibly TRBD1 for D (5 bases). Germline CDR1 GTSNPN, CDR2 SVGIG (reference sequence). The V end lost 0 bases, the J end lost 6 bases, and 15 bases lay between the germline ends. CDR3 length: 14 residues. CDR3 sequence: CAWSVSRGRVEQYF. The CDR3 DNA sequence: TGTGCCTGGAGTGTATCTAGGGGCAGGGTCGAGCAGTACTTC.

This chain connects TRBV9 to TRBJ1-2, with no clear D. The V gene's germline CDR1 is SGDLS and CDR2 YYNGEE. This CDR3 region has 15 residues. Deletions cut 4 bases from V and 8 bases from J, with 21 bases between. For the CDR3, the DNA is TGTGCCAGCAGCCCCAAAGTTTCCCAGTCGAGGGGCTACACCTTC. Its translation: CASSPKVSQSRGYTF.

This rearrangement joins TRBV3-1 (or the pseudogene TRBV3-2) to TRBJ2-3; D is unresolved. Per the germline V gene, CDR1 is LGHDT and CDR2 is YNNKEL (reference sequence). This CDR3 spans 13 amino acids. Trimming pared 1 base from V and 2 bases from J, leaving 4 bases between. Here the CDR3 reads CASSQGDTDTQYF. CDR3 nucleotides: TGTGCCAGCAGCCAAGGCGACACAGATACGCAGTATTTT.

The J gene is TRBJ1-3, the V gene TRBV11-2, with D possibly matching TRBD1 (6 bases). Germline CDR1 reads SGHAT; CDR2 reads FQNNGV. Trimming took off 5 bases at V and 0 bases at J, with 14 bases between the two ends. The CDR3 has 16 amino acids. The CDR3 loop is CASSQPGQASGNTIYF. The DNA of the CDR3 is TGTGCCAGCAGCCAACCGGGACAAGCCTCTGGAAACACCATATATTTT.

The chain joins TRBV5-5 to TRBJ1-2, with D perhaps TRBD1 (5 bases). V lost 3 bases and J 4 bases, leaving 10 bases between the germline ends. The CDR3 extends over 13 amino acids. CDR1 is SGHKS, CDR2 YYEKEE, per germline (reference sequence). The CDR3 sequence is CASSYRNLYGYTF. The CDR3 region has the DNA TGTGCCAGCAGCTACAGGAATCTCTATGGCTACACCTTC.

V usage is TRBV15 and J usage is TRBJ1-5; D not certain. Germline V gene sequence: CDR1 LNHNV, CDR2 YYDKDF (reference sequence). The CDR3 length is 14 residues. V gave up 0 bases and J gave up 7 bases, with 10 bases separating them. CDR3 amino acids: CATSRDAGAQPQHF. CDR3 sequence (DNA): TGTGCCACCAGCAGAGACGCAGGTGCGCAGCCCCAGCATTTT.

The chain has TRBV6-4 and TRBJ2-7, with D unresolved. From germline, CDR1 is MRHNA and CDR2 SNTAGT. This CDR3 contains 15 residues. V lost 5 bases and J lost 0, with 14 bases in between. CDR3 sequence (DNA): TGTGCCAGCAGTTCTATGGTAAACCACTCCTACGAGCAGTACTTC. Protein sequence: CASSSMVNHSYEQYF.

V usage is TRBV19 and J usage is TRBJ1-6, with 7 bases fitting TRBD1. V lost 4 bases and J lost 9; bases outside the gene matches: 15. The CDR3 runs 17 residues. The germline CDR1 and CDR2 sequences are LNHDA and SQIVND (reference sequence). CDR3 protein: CASSTSGGTIKGSPLHF. In DNA form, the CDR3 reads TGTGCCAGTAGTACGTCAGGGGGTACCATTAAGGGTTCACCCCTCCACTTT. Looking up the rest from reference TRBV19 and TRBJ1-6 gives the full variable domain: DGGITQSPKYLFRKEGQNVTLSCEQNLNHDAMYWYRQDPGQGLRLIYYSQIVNDFQKGDIAEGYSVSREKKESFPLTVTSAQKNPTAFYLCASSTSGGTIKGSPLHFGNGTRLTVT.

The CDR3 protein is CASSLVAGASNYGYTF. The CDR3 DNA reads TGTGCCAGCAGCTTAGTGGCGGGGGCTAGTAACTATGGCTACACCTTC. The chain combines TRBV7-2 with TRBJ1-2; D perhaps matches TRBD1 (6 bases). The V end was cut by 1 base, the J end by 1 base, with 13 bases between. Per germline, CDR1 SGHTA and CDR2 FQGNSA. The CDR3 has 16 amino acids. Filled out from reference TRBV7-2 and TRBJ1-2, the complete variable domain reads GAGVSQSPSNKVTEKGKDVELRCDPISGHTALYWYRQSLGQGLEFLIYFQGNSAPDKSGLPSDRFSAERTGGSVSTLTIQRTQQEDSAVYLCASSLVAGASNYGYTFGSGTRLTVV.

The rearrangement links TRBV7-2 to TRBJ2-5; TRBD2 matches 7 bases. CDR3 length: 14 residues. Germline CDR1 and CDR2: SGHTA and FQGNSA. The V and J ends lost 2 bases and 3 bases, in that order; junction bases with no gene match: 3. The CDR3 here is CASSLNGGKETQYF. CDR3 DNA: TGTGCCAGCAGCTTAAACGGGGGGAAAGAGACCCAGTACTTC.